The source of this TCR beta chain is a study of long-term antiretroviral therapy in people with HIV. Sample share makes this clone medium-sized. Sequencing used immunoSEQ v3.0 at survey level. The protocol was immunoSEQ multiplex PCR, while the TCRdb copy is restricted to in-frame clones and leaves out a portion. The data show about 14,000 clones, with 75% to 85% seen just once and less than 15% held by the top ten. CDR3 size: 14 residues. The germline V gene encodes CDR1 MNHEY and CDR2 SMNVEV (reference sequence). V was shortened by 8 bases and J by 0 bases, with 14 bases between the two germline ends. Two or more post-ART PBMC samples, plus at least one pre-ART sample, were available for each donor.

Material: unsorted PBMCs, obtained 3.2 years before starting antiretroviral therapy. The clonotype was recovered from a man aged 40-49 years with HIV. This chain uses TRBV27 with TRBJ2-7; possibly TRBD1 for D (7 bases). The CDR3 bases are TGTGCCAGCGGGGCGGGGACAGCCTCCTACGAGCAGTACTTC. Its translation: CASGAGTASYEQYF.